This T cell receptor (beta chain) was sequenced during a study of shared clonotypes between healthy human individuals. Each subset's genomic DNA was shared equally among a number of immunoSEQ plates. Data came from immunoSEQ multiplex PCR; TCRdb stores just in-frame clones and leaves some out. The repertoire holds millions of clones, with about 92% as singletons. Of note for this clone: Its antigen is still unknown.

The study drew all its donors from Caucasian adults living in Nashville, Tennessee. Study outcomes and limitations: Memory subsets had estimated richness that was generally smaller than that of naive subsets.

The TCR sequence derives from a man in his late teens or twenties in good health. Sequenced input: naive CD4+ T cells sorted from blood. The subset is: CD45RA+ positively selected.

The CDR3 sequence: CATSRDLFSGQGQYF. CDR3 in DNA: TGTGCCACCAGCAGAGATTTATTTTCGGGACAAGGGCAGTATTTT. The chain recombines TRBV15 with TRBJ2-3; weak D call: TRBD1 (6 bases). Germline CDR1 reads LNHNV; CDR2 reads YYDKDF (reference sequence). Trimming took 0 bases from V and 11 from J, leaving 18 bases between them. The CDR3 runs 15 residues.